These 4 T cell receptor beta chains share one sample of origin, sequenced in a study of blood T cells in healthy people across ages. The second PCR ran roughly 7 to 12 cycles with a sample-barcoded 5' primer and J-beta primers. TCRdb recomputed calls from the 5' RACE reads with MiXCR, one row per CDR3 protein. The data contain some 1,000,000 distinct CDR3 sequences, roughly a quarter of them seen just once; the ten biggest clones take up about 0.69%. These same data were also listed under a study on T cells of mothers and their children.

The specimen sequenced was blood. These receptor sequences come from a girl aged 2-10 years in good health.

This rearrangement joins TRBV29-1 to TRBJ2-2, with a possible D match to TRBD1 (5 bases). The CDR3 has 13 amino acids. The germline V and J ends were trimmed by 7 bases and 4 bases, with 13 bases remaining between them. The V gene's germline CDR1 is SQVTM and CDR2 ANQGSEA. CDR3 sequence (DNA): TGCAGCGCCCAGGGATTGGGCACCGGGGAGCTGTTTTTT. This sequence encodes CSAQGLGTGELFF.

The chain is built from TRBV21-1 and TRBJ2-7. TRBV21-1 is flagged as a pseudogene. The CDR3 spans 15 residues. CDR3 in DNA: TGTGCCAGCAGCAAAGCCGGGGGGGGCTCCTACGAGCAGTACTTC. Translated: CASSKAGGGSYEQYF.

This sequence joins TRBV20-1 and TRBJ2-3, with TRBD2 matching 9 bases. V lost 8 bases, J lost 2 bases, and 5 bases stayed unmatched. The CDR3 has 13 residues. Germline lookup yields CDR1 DFQATT and CDR2 SNEGSKA (reference sequence). The DNA of the CDR3 is TGCAGTTCGACTAGCGGACTCACAGATACGCAGTATTTT. Protein product: CSSTSGLTDTQYF.

The chain uses TRBV6-6 and TRBJ2-5; D may be TRBD2 (5 bases). Trimming cost V 2 bases and J 2 bases, with 12 bases left between them. Germline assignment: CDR1 MNHNY and CDR2 SVGAGI (reference sequence). There are 15 residues in the CDR3. The CDR3 loop reads CASSYPRTVQETQYF. As DNA, the CDR3 is TGTGCCAGCAGTTACCCCAGGACTGTTCAAGAGACCCAGTACTTC.